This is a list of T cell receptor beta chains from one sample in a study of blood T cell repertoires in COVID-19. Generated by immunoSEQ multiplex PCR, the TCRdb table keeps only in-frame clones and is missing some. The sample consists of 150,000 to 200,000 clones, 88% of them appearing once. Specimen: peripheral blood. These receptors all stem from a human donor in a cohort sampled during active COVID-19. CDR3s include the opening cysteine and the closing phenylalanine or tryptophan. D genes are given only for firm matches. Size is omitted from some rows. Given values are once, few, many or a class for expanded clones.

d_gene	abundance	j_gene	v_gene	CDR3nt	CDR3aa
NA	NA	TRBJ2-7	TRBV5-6	TGTGCCAGCAGCTTGGTCTACAGCCCCTCCGAGCAGTACTTC	CASSLVYSPSEQYF
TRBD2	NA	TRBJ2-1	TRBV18	TGTGCCAGCTCACCCCCGGGACTAGCGGGAGCAAGCTCCTACAATGAGCAGTTCTTC	CASSPPGLAGASSYNEQFF
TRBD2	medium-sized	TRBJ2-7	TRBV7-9	TGTGCCAGCAGCTTCCAGCGGAGCGGGGCCGAGCAGTACTTC	CASSFQRSGAEQYF
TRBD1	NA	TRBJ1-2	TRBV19	TGTGCCAGTAGTCCGGACAGGGACTTCTATGGCTACACCTTC	CASSPDRDFYGYTF
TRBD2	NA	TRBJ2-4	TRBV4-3	TGCGCCAGCAGCCAAGATCGGGAGGGTAGCATTCAGTACTTC	CASSQDREGSIQYF
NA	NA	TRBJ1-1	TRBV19	TGTGCCAGTAGTGTACAGGGCCTCCTAATGAACACTGAAGCTTTCTTT	CASSVQGLLMNTEAFF
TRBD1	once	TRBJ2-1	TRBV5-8	TGTGCCAGCAGCTTGGCACAGGGGGTAAATGAGCAGTTCTTC	CASSLAQGVNEQFF
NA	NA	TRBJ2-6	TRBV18	TGTGCCAGCTCACCCGACAGGGAGGACGTCCTGACTTTC	CASSPDREDVLTF
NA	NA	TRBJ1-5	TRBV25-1	TGTGCCAGCAGTGGACCACGGGAGAGTCAGCCCCAGCATTTT	CASSGPRESQPQHF
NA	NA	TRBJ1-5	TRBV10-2	TGCGCCAGCAGTGAGTCAAGGAGACAGCCCCAGCATTTT	CASSESRRQPQHF
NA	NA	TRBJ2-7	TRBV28	TGTGCCAGCAGTCTCGGACAGGGACTAAGCCAAGGGGACGAGCAGTACTTC	CASSLGQGLSQGDEQYF
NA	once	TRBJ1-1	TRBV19	TGTGCCAGTAGTACCGACAGCCGTAACACTGAAGCTTTCTTT	CASSTDSRNTEAFF
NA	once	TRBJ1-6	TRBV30	TGTGCCTGGAGCGCCCGACTGAGCTTTATCGAGAATCCACCCCTCCACTTT	CAWSARLSFIENPPLHF
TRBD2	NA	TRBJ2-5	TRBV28	TGTGCCAGCAGTATCCCACTAGCGGGAGGGAGCAAGGGGGAGCAAGAGACCCAGTACTTC	CASSIPLAGGSKGEQETQYF
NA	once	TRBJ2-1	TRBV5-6	TGTGCCAGCAGCCCGGAACGGCAGGATTACAATGAGCAGTTCTTC	CASSPERQDYNEQFF
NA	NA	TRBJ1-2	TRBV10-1	TGCGCCAGCAGTGAATTAGGCAGGGGCGGCTATGGCTACACCTTC	CASSELGRGGYGYTF
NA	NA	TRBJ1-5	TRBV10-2	TGCGCCAGCAGTGCCTCCCTAATCCCCCAGCATTTT	CASSASLIPQHF
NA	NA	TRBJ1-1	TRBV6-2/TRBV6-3	TGTGCCAGCAGTTACTCGAGTGGCGGCGGAGTTTTCTTT	CASSYSSGGGVFF
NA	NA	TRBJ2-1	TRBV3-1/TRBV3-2	TGTGCCAGCAGCCAAGGGGCGGGGCTAGAGCAGTTCTTC	CASSQGAGLEQFF
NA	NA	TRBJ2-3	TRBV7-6	TGTGCCAGCAGCTTAGACTCGAGCAGCACAGATACGCAGTATTTT	CASSLDSSSTDTQYF
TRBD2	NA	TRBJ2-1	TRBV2	TGTGCCAGCAGAACTAGCGGGAGGGCCGGGAATGAGCAGTTCTTC	CASRTSGRAGNEQFF
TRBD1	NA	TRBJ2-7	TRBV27	TGTGCCAGCAGTTCGGGACAGCCCCCCTACGAGCAGTACTTC	CASSSGQPPYEQYF
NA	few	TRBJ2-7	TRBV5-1	TGCGCCAGCAGCAGGGAGTCCTACGAGCAGTACTTC	CASSRESYEQYF
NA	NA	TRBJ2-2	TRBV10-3	TGTGCCATCAGTGAGTCAAGGAGGGGGCATACCGGGGAGCTGTTTTTT	CAISESRRGHTGELFF
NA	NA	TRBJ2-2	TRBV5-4	TGTGCCAGCAGCAGGAGCGGGTCGAACACCGGGGAGCTGTTTTTT	CASSRSGSNTGELFF
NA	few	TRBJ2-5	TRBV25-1	TGTGCCAGCAGTGAGCGGGGCCACCAAGAGACCCAGTACTTC	CASSERGHQETQYF
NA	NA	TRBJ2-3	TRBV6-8	TGTGCCAGCAGGCGGGCCGGGGAAAACACAGATACGCAGTATTTT	CASRRAGENTDTQYF
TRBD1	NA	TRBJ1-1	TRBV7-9	TGTGCCAGCAGCATACGACAGGGGGCGGGCACTGAAGCTTTCTTT	CASSIRQGAGTEAFF
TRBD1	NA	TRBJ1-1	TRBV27	TGTGCCAGCAGTTCCCCTGGGCAGGGGGCAGCTTTCTTT	CASSSPGQGAAFF
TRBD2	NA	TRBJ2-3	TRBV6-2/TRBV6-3	TGTGCCAGCAGTTACCCCTGGGAGCGGGGGGGCACAGATACGCAGTATTTT	CASSYPWERGGTDTQYF
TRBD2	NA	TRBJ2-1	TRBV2	TGTGCCAGCAGCCTAGCGGGAGAATTTGAGCAGTTCTTC	CASSLAGEFEQFF
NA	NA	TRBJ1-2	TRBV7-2	TGTGCCAGCAGCTTAGATGGCAACTATGGCTACACCTTC	CASSLDGNYGYTF
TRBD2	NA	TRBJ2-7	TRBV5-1	TGCGCCAGCAGGAGGACTAGCGAGGCCTACGAGCAGTACTTC	CASRRTSEAYEQYF
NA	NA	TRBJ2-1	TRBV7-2	TGTGCCAGCAGCTTACACAGGAGCTCCTACAATGAGCAGTTCTTC	CASSLHRSSYNEQFF
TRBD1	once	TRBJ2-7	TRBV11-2	TGTGCCAGCAGCAAGACAGGGATTCAGTCCTACGAGCAGTACTTC	CASSKTGIQSYEQYF
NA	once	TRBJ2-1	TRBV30	TGTGCCTGGAGTTCCCAGGGTTATGAGCAGTTCTTC	CAWSSQGYEQFF
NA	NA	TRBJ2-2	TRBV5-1	TGCGCCAGCGCCCTGGCGCAGGGGGGCACCGGGGAGCTGTTTTTT	CASALAQGGTGELFF
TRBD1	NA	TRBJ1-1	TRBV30	TGTGCCTGGAGTGTAAGGGGACAGGGTGGTTTTGCAGCTTTCTTT	CAWSVRGQGGFAAFF
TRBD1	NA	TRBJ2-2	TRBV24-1	TGTGCCACCAGTGATTTGAACAGGGGGAACACCGGGGAGCTGTTTTTT	CATSDLNRGNTGELFF
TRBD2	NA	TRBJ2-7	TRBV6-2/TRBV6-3	TGTGCCAGCAGCCCTTACGGGACTAGCGGTTCCTACGAGCAGTACTTC	CASSPYGTSGSYEQYF